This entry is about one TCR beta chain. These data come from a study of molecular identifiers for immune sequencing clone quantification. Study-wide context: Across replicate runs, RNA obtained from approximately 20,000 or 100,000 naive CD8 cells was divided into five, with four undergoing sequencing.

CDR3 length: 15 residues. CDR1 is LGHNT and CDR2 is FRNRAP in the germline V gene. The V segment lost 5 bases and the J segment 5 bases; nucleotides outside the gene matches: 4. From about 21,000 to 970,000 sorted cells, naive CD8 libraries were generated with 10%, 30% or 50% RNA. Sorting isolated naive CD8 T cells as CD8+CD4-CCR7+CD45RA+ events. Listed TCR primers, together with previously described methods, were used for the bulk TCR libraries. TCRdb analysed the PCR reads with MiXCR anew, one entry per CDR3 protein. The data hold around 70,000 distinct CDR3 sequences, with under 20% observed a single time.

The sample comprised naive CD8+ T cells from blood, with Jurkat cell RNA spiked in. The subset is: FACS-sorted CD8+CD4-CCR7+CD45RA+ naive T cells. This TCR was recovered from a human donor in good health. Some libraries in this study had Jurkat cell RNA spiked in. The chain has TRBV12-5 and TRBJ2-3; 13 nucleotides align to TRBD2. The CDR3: CASGPGTSGVDTQYF. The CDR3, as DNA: TGTGCTAGTGGTCCCGGGACTAGCGGGGTAGATACGCAGTATTTT.